This T cell receptor (beta chain) originates from a study of molecular identifiers for immune sequencing clone quantification. Naive CD8 sequencing libraries were generated from roughly 18,000 to 920,000 sorted cells, with 10%, 30% or 50% RNA as input. The authors sorted naive CD8 T cells as CD8+CD4-CCR7+CD45RA+. Study-wide findings and caveats: The sizes of highly expanded clones could be underestimated when identical TCR molecules share a barcode. Whereas naive cells kept under 1% of molecules in clones above 20 RNA copies, such clones held over 98% in effectors.

The CDR3 is 15 amino acids. Looked up from germline, CDR1 is LNHDA and CDR2 is SQIVND (reference sequence). V shed 9 bases and J shed 4 bases, with 19 bases lying between them. TCRdb re-called the PCR reads through MiXCR, storing one row per CDR3 protein. Of just under 650,000 distinct CDR3 sequences in the sample, about 20% were seen once. Comment on this clonotype: The target antigen is unknown.

The genes are TRBV19 and TRBJ2-1; tentative D call: TRBD2 (6 bases). The sample was naive CD8+ T cells from blood, with Jurkat cell RNA spiked in. Subset of the sample: FACS-sorted CD8+CD4-CCR7+CD45RA+ naive T cells. This TCR was sampled from a human donor in good health. Some libraries in this study had Jurkat cell RNA spiked in. CDR3 bases: TGTGCCAGCTCTATGACTCCGGGACTTTACAATGAGCAGTTCTTC. Protein product: CASSMTPGLYNEQFF.